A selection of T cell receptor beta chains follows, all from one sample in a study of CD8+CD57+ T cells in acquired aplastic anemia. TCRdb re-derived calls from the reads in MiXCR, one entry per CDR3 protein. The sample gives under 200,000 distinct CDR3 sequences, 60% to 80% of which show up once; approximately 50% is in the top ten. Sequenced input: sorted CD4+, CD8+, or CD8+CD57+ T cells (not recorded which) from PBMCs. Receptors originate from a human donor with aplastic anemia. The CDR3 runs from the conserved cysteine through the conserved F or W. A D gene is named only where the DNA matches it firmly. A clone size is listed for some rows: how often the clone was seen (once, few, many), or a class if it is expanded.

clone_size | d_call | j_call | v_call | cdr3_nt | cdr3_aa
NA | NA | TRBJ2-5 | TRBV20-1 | TGCAGTGCTAACCAGTTACGAGAGGCCCAGTACTTC | CSANQLREAQYF
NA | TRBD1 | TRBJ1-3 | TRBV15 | TGTGCCACCAGCAGGCAGGGGGCGGAGGGAAACTCCATATATTTT | CATSRQGAEGNSIYF
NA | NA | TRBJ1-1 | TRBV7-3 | TGTGCCAGCAGGGGAGAGCCGAACACTGAAGCTTTCTTT | CASRGEPNTEAFF
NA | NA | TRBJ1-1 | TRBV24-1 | TGTGCCACCAGTGATCACAAAGTGGGTGAAGCTTTCTTT | CATSDHKVGEAFF
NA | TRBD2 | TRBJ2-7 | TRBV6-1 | TGTGCCAGCATCGGCGGGAGCCTCTACGAGCAGTACTTC | CASIGGSLYEQYF
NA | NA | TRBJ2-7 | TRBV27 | TGTGCCAGCTCAAACAGCTACTCCTACGAGCAGTACTTC | CASSNSYSYEQYF
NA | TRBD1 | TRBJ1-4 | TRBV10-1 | TGCGCCAGCAGAGAGCCGGGACAGGAGGCCGTAAAACTGTTTTTT | CASREPGQEAVKLFF
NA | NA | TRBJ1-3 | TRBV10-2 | TGCGCCAGCAGTGAACAAAAGGGGATCTCTGGAAACACCATATATTTT | CASSEQKGISGNTIYF
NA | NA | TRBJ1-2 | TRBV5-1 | TGCGCCAGCAGCTTGGCCGGGACGGATAACTATGGCTACACCTTC | CASSLAGTDNYGYTF
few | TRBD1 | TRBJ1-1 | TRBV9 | TGTGCCAGCAAGGGGGCGAACACTGAAGCTTTCTTT | CASKGANTEAFF
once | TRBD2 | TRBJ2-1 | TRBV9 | TGTGCCAGCAGTTTAGGACTAGCGGGAGTAGGTGAGCAGTTCTTC | CASSLGLAGVGEQFF
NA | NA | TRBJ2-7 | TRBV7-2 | TGTGCCAGCAGCTTAAACCCTATCGGGTGGGAGCAGTACTTC | CASSLNPIGWEQYF
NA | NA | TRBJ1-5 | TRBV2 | TGTGCCAGCAGGTATAGCAATCAGCCCCAGCATTTT | CASRYSNQPQHF
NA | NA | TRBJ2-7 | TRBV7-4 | TGTGCCAGCAGCGGTCTCGGGGGTGCATCCTACGAGCAGTACTTC | CASSGLGGASYEQYF
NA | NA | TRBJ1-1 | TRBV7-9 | TGTGCCAGCAGCTTATCGACCGGGGGCACTGAAGCTTTCTTT | CASSLSTGGTEAFF
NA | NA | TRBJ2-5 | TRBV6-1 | TGTGCCAGCAGGGGGGATGGAGGTGTAGAGACCCAGTACTTC | CASRGDGGVETQYF
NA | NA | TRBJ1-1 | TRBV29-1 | TGCAGCGCCCAAGGCAGTATGAACACTGAAGCTTTCTTT | CSAQGSMNTEAFF
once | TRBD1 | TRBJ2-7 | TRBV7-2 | TGTGCCAGCAGCTTTGACAGGGGTAGCGAGCAGTACTTC | CASSFDRGSEQYF
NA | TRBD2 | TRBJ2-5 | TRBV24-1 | TGTGCCACCGGCCCCTTTGTATCGTCGGCCAATGATCGACTAGCGGGACCACAAGAGACCCAGTACTTC | CATGPFVSSANDRLAGPQETQYF
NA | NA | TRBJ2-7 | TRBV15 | TGTGCCACCAGCAGACCTAAACAGGAATATCCCTACGAGCAGTACTTC | CATSRPKQEYPYEQYF
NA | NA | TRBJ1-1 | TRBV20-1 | TGCAGTGCTAGAGATGGGGCCAGGAACACTGAAGCTTTCTTT | CSARDGARNTEAFF
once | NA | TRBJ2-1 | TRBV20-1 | TGCAGTGCTAGGGAGGGGGCAAGCAATGAGCAGTTCTTC | CSAREGASNEQFF
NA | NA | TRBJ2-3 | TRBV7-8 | TGTGCCAGCAGCTTAGCCGACCTTAACGCAGATACGCAGTATTTT | CASSLADLNADTQYF
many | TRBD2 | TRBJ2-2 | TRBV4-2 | TGTGCCAGCAGCCAAGATAGGACTAGCGGGACCACCGGGGAGCTGTTTTTT | CASSQDRTSGTTGELFF
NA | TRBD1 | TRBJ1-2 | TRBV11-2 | TGTGCCAGCAGCCAGACAGGGAAAGGGTATGGCTACACCTTC | CASSQTGKGYGYTF
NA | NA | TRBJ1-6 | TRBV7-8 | TGTGCCAGCAGCTTGGAAGGAGTTGGTAAACTCCACTTT | CASSLEGVGKLHF
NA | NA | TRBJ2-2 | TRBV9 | TGTGCCAGCAGCGTAGAAGGGCAGGGGGGCACCGGGGAGCTGTTTTTT | CASSVEGQGGTGELFF
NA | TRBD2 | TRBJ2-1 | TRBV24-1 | TGTGCCACCAGTGATCTCCCCCTAGCGGGAACCTACGATGAGCAGTTCTTC | CATSDLPLAGTYDEQFF
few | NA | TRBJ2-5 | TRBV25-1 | TGTGCCAGCAGTGGGCTACAGGTAGAGACCCAGTACTTC | CASSGLQVETQYF
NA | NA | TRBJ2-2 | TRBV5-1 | TGCGCCAGCTCCAGGGAGTCGGCCGGGGAGCTGTTTTTT | CASSRESAGELFF
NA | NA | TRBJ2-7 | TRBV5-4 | TGTGCCAGCAGCTTGGAGGGGGGGCTCTCCTACGAGCAGTACTTC | CASSLEGGLSYEQYF
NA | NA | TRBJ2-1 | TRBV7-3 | TGTGCCAGCAGCTTAGAGGCTAAGGGTGAGCAGTTCTTC | CASSLEAKGEQFF
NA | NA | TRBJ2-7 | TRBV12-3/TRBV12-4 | TGTGCCAGCAGCGGGACGGTGACCTACGAGCAGTACTTC | CASSGTVTYEQYF
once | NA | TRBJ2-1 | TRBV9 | TGTGCCAGCAGCGTGCCTAGGGATGGAAGCTCCTACAATGAGCAGTTCTTC | CASSVPRDGSSYNEQFF
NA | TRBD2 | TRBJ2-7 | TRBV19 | TGTGCCAGTAACCCCAACCCGGGACTAGCGGGAGAAGAGCAGTACTTC | CASNPNPGLAGEEQYF
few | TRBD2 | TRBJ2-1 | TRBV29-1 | TGCAGCGTTGACAGCGGGGGGGCTTGGGAGCAGTTCTTC | CSVDSGGAWEQFF
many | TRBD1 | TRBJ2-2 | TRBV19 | TGTGCCAGTAGTATCGCCGGGACAGGGAGCGGGGAGCTGTTTTTT | CASSIAGTGSGELFF
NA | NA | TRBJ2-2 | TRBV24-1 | TGTGCCACCAGTGACCGATTGGTCGGGGAGCTGTTTTTT | CATSDRLVGELFF
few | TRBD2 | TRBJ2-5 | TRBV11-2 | TGTGCCAGCAGCAAACTAGCGGGGGGTCAAGAGACCCAGTACTTC | CASSKLAGGQETQYF
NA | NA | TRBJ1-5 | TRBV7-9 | TGTGCCAGCAGCTTAGGTCGGGATCAGCCCCAGCATTTT | CASSLGRDQPQHF
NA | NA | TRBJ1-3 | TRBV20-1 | TGCAGTGCTAGAGATCCTAACTACACCATATATTTT | CSARDPNYTIYF
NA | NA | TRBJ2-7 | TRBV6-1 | TGTGCCAGCAATCCGGGCACCTACGAGCAGTACTTC | CASNPGTYEQYF
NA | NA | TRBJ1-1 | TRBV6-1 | NA | CASSTSGQPNTEAFF
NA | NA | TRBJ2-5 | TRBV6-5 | TGTGCCAGCAGTTACTCGTCCCGAGGAGAGACCCAGTACTTC | CASSYSSRGETQYF
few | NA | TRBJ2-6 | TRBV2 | TGTGCCAGCAGTCCGGACTCTGGGGCCAACGTCCTGACTTTC | CASSPDSGANVLTF
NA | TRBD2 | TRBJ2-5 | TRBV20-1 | TGCAGTGCTTCAACTAGCGGGGGGGAGACCCAGTACTTC | CSASTSGGETQYF